This TCR beta chain was captured in a study of blood T cell repertoires in COVID-19. Study context: The origin of the acute and convalescent COVID-19 samples was the United States, Italy and Spain. T cells, B-cell-depleted T cells, or PBMCs provided the cDNA or gDNA that served as material.

Participants were aged 18 to 89 years from around 25 US areas. In assigning cohorts, the study relied on participant-reported clinical history. The table came from immunoSEQ multiplex PCR; TCRdb's copy has only in-frame clones and leaves some out. The profile shows a few hundred thousand clones, just over 85% of them singletons. CDR3 size: 18 residues. V was cut by 0 bases and J by 7 bases, with 19 bases left in between. Germline V gene sequence: CDR1 LGHNA, CDR2 YSLEER. This receptor was identified in a woman aged 40 to 55 with acute COVID-19. The V call is TRBV4-3, the J call TRBJ1-6; D might be TRBD1 (5 bases). Input material: PBMCs or T cells enriched from blood (not recorded which). The CDR3 loop is CASSQDSSGAGYNSPLHF. CDR3 DNA sequence: TGCGCCAGCAGCCAAGATAGCTCCGGTGCAGGGTACAATTCACCCCTCCACTTT.